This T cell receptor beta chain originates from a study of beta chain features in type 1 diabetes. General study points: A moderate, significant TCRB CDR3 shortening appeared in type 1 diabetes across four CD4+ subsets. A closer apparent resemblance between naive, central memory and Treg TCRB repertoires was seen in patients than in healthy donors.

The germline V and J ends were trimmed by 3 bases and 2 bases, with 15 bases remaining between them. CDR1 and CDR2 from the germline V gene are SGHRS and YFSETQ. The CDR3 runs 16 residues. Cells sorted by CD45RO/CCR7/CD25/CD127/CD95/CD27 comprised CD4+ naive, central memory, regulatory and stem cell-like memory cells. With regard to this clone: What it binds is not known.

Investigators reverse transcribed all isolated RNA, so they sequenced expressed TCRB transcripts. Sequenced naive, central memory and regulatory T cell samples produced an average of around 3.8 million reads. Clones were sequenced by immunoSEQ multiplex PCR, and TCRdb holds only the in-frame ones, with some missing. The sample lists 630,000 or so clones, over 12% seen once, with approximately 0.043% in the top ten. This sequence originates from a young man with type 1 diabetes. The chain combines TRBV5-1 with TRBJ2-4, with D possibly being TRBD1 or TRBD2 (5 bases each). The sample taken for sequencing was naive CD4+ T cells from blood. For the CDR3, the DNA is TGCGCCAGCAGCTCCGGGACGGCCAAAACCAAAAACATTCAGTACTTC. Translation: CASSSGTAKTKNIQYF.